These T cell receptor beta chains were read from a single sample in a study. TCRdb re-analysed the 5' RACE reads in MiXCR, keeping a single row per CDR3 protein. The sample records about 59,000 distinct CDR3 sequences, less than 25% being singletons. The specimen sequenced was tumor-infiltrating Tregs sorted from the breast tumor. These receptors all stem from a female donor with breast cancer. Both conserved end residues are part of each CDR3. The order of the fields is D gene, V gene, J gene, CDR3 protein. D genes are given only for firm matches.

D gene: .
V gene: TRBV9
J gene: TRBJ1-6
CDR3 protein: CASAGPNSPLHF

D gene: TRBD2
V gene: TRBV7-2
J gene: TRBJ2-3
CDR3 protein: CASSPAGGGPHTDTQYF

D gene: .
V gene: TRBV20-1
J gene: TRBJ2-5
CDR3 protein: CSASLAGRETQYF

D gene: .
V gene: TRBV20-1
J gene: TRBJ2-7
CDR3 protein: CSAGGRTYEQYF

D gene: .
V gene: TRBV6-5
J gene: TRBJ1-1
CDR3 protein: CASRRGVLNTEAFF

D gene: TRBD1
V gene: TRBV7-2
J gene: TRBJ2-7
CDR3 protein: CASRPGQGGYEQYF

D gene: .
V gene: TRBV20-1
J gene: TRBJ2-7
CDR3 protein: CSAEQSYEQYF

D gene: .
V gene: TRBV4-1
J gene: TRBJ1-2
CDR3 protein: CASSQGGAAKNYGYTF

D gene: .
V gene: TRBV24-1
J gene: TRBJ2-7
CDR3 protein: CATSEAFSYEQYF

D gene: .
V gene: TRBV20-1
J gene: TRBJ1-1
CDR3 protein: CSALKRGRINTEAFF

D gene: .
V gene: TRBV5-1
J gene: TRBJ2-6
CDR3 protein: CASSSGQMTSGANVLTF

D gene: .
V gene: TRBV7-2
J gene: TRBJ1-2
CDR3 protein: CASSLVRAPYGYTF

D gene: .
V gene: TRBV7-2
J gene: TRBJ2-2
CDR3 protein: CASSPQGTRSTGELFF

D gene: .
V gene: TRBV5-1
J gene: TRBJ1-2
CDR3 protein: CASSLDRGEDGYTF

D gene: .
V gene: TRBV12-3/TRBV12-4
J gene: TRBJ1-3
CDR3 protein: CAGSRFRSGNTIYF

D gene: .
V gene: TRBV11-3
J gene: TRBJ1-2
CDR3 protein: CASSQYPSKGYTF

D gene: TRBD1
V gene: TRBV20-1
J gene: TRBJ2-7
CDR3 protein: CSGRKTGVMYEQYF

D gene: TRBD2
V gene: TRBV3-1
J gene: TRBJ2-1
CDR3 protein: CASSLTSGNNEQFF

D gene: .
V gene: TRBV5-1
J gene: TRBJ2-2
CDR3 protein: CASSPGNTGELFF

D gene: TRBD1
V gene: TRBV9
J gene: TRBJ2-1
CDR3 protein: CASSARTGTGDNNEQFF

D gene: TRBD2
V gene: TRBV7-9
J gene: TRBJ2-1
CDR3 protein: CASSPKWREGLNEQFF

D gene: TRBD1
V gene: TRBV5-1
J gene: TRBJ2-7
CDR3 protein: CASNPDRGLINEQYF

D gene: TRBD1
V gene: TRBV12-3/TRBV12-4
J gene: TRBJ1-3
CDR3 protein: CASGGTADGNTIYF

D gene: .
V gene: TRBV28
J gene: TRBJ2-3
CDR3 protein: CASSLSTVRRPTQYF

D gene: TRBD1
V gene: TRBV12-3/TRBV12-4
J gene: TRBJ1-1
CDR3 protein: CASSRNTGGNTEAFF

D gene: TRBD1
V gene: TRBV6-2/TRBV6-3
J gene: TRBJ2-7
CDR3 protein: CASSCDRGLYEQYF

D gene: TRBD2
V gene: TRBV11-2
J gene: TRBJ2-1
CDR3 protein: CASSSPTSGRSNEQFF

D gene: TRBD2
V gene: TRBV2
J gene: TRBJ2-1
CDR3 protein: CASSGGSGRFSYNEQSF

D gene: TRBD2
V gene: TRBV5-1
J gene: TRBJ2-2
CDR3 protein: CAGSEGTSGTGELFF

D gene: .
V gene: TRBV4-2
J gene: TRBJ2-5
CDR3 protein: CASSQDRSTQYF

D gene: .
V gene: TRBV27
J gene: TRBJ2-1
CDR3 protein: CASRGLNRSYNEQFF

D gene: .
V gene: TRBV4-3
J gene: TRBJ2-7
CDR3 protein: CASSQGRGTHEQYF

D gene: .
V gene: TRBV5-1
J gene: TRBJ2-1
CDR3 protein: CASSLAGDGSSYNEQFF

D gene: TRBD2
V gene: TRBV12-3/TRBV12-4
J gene: TRBJ2-1
CDR3 protein: CASSRGGTSGSGEQFF

D gene: .
V gene: TRBV12-3/TRBV12-4
J gene: TRBJ2-2
CDR3 protein: CASSEGQGFGELFF

D gene: .
V gene: TRBV7-9
J gene: TRBJ2-5
CDR3 protein: CASSPGEWGETQYF

D gene: .
V gene: TRBV12-3/TRBV12-4
J gene: TRBJ2-1
CDR3 protein: CASSGGLYSYNEQFF

D gene: .
V gene: TRBV5-6
J gene: TRBJ2-1
CDR3 protein: CASSLTTFSYNEQFF

D gene: TRBD1
V gene: TRBV20-1
J gene: TRBJ1-6
CDR3 protein: CSASWDRGVLGPLHF

D gene: .
V gene: TRBV7-9
J gene: TRBJ1-1
CDR3 protein: CASSSADREAFF

D gene: .
V gene: TRBV7-7
J gene: TRBJ2-5
CDR3 protein: CASSSGAPGETQYF